Given below is one TCR beta chain in context. V lost 3 bases to trimming and J lost 2 bases, with 11 bases between them. The CDR3 has 14 residues. Looked up from germline, CDR1 is SGHTA and CDR2 is FQGNSA. This sample's time point: blood 4 weeks post-SBRT, at nephrectomy. Indicated treatment: 15 Gy SBRT to primary tumor, nephrectomy 4 weeks later. These data originate in a study of radiation and T cells in renal cell carcinoma. TCRdb's table, derived via immunoSEQ multiplex PCR, lists solely in-frame clones and lacks some. The table lists 140,000 to 150,000 clones, about 88% of them singletons. The clonotype originates from a woman aged 45-65 years with renal cell carcinoma. Specimen: blood, collected from a patient whose treatment included radiotherapy and nephrectomy. The chain joins TRBV7-2 to TRBJ2-7; D gene uncertain. The CDR3 loop reads CASSFSQLAYEQYF. CDR3 in DNA: TGTGCCAGCAGCTTCTCACAGCTAGCCTACGAGCAGTACTTC.